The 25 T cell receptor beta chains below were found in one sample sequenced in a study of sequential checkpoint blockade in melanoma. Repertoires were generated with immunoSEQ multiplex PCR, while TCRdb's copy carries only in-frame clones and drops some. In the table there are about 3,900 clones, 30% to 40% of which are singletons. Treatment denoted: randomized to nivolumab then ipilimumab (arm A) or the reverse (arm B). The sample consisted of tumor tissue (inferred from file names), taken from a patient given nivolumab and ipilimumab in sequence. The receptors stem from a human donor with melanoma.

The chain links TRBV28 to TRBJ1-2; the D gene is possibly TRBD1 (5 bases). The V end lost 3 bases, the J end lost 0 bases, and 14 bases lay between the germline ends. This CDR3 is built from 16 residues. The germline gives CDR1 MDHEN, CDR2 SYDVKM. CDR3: CASSFVQGVTNYGYTF. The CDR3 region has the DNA TGTGCCAGCAGTTTTGTTCAGGGAGTTACTAACTATGGCTACACCTTC.

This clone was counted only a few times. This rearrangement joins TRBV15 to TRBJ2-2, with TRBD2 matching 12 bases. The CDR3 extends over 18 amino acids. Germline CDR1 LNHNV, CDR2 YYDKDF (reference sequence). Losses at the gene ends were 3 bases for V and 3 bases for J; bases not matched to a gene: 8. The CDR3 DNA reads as TGTGCCACCAGCAGGCGACTAGCGGGAGTTTTGGACACCGGGGAGCTGTTTTTT. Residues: CATSRRLAGVLDTGELFF.

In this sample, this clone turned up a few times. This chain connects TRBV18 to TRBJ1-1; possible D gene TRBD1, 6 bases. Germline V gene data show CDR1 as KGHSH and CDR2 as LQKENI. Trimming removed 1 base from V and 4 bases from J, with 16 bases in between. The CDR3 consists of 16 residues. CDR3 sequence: CASSPLQGVVSTEAFF. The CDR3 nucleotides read TGTGCCAGCTCACCACTACAGGGAGTCGTGAGCACTGAAGCTTTCTTT. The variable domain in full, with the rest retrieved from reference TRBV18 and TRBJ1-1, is NAGVMQNPRHLVRRRGQEARLRCSPMKGHSHVYWYRQLPEEGLKFMVYLQKENIIDESGMPKERFSAEFPKEGPSILRIQQVVRGDSAAYFCASSPLQGVVSTEAFFGQGTRLTVV.

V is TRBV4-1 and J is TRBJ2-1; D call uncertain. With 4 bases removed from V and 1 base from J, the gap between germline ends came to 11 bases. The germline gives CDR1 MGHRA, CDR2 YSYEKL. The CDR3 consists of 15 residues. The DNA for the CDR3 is TGCGCCAGCAGCCCGGAGTGGCCTTCCTACAATGAGCAGTTCTTC. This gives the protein CASSPEWPSYNEQFF.

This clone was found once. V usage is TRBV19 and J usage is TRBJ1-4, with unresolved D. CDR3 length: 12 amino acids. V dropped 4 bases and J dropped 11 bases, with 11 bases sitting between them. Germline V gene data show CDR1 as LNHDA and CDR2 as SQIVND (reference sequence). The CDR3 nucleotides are TGTGCCAGTAGTACGCTCCCCGAGAAACTGTTTTTT. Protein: CASSTLPEKLFF. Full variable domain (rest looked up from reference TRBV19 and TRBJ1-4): DGGITQSPKYLFRKEGQNVTLSCEQNLNHDAMYWYRQDPGQGLRLIYYSQIVNDFQKGDIAEGYSVSREKKESFPLTVTSAQKNPTAFYLCASSTLPEKLFFGSGTQLSVL.

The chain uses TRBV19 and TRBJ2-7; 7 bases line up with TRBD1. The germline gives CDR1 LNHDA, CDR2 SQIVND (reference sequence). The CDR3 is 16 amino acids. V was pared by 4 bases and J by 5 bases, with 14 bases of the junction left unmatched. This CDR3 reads CASSTEGANDRDEQYF. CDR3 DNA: TGTGCCAGTAGTACAGAGGGGGCGAATGATAGGGACGAGCAGTACTTC.

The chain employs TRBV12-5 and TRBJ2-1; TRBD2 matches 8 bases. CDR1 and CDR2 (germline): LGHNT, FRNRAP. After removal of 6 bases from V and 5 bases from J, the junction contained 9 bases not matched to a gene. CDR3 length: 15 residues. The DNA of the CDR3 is TGTGCTAGTGGCTTGAGAGCGGGAGTGGACAATGAGCAGTTCTTC. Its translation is CASGLRAGVDNEQFF.

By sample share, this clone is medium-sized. In DNA form, the CDR3 reads TGTGCCAGCAGTCTGGACGCCTTATGGACCGGGGAGCTGTTTTTT. Translating gives CASSLDALWTGELFF. The V and J genes are TRBV6-8 and TRBJ2-2; no clear D gene. CDR1 is MNHGY and CDR2 is SAAAGT in the germline V gene. This CDR3 has 15 amino acids. V lost 5 bases and J 5 bases, leaving 15 bases between the germline ends.

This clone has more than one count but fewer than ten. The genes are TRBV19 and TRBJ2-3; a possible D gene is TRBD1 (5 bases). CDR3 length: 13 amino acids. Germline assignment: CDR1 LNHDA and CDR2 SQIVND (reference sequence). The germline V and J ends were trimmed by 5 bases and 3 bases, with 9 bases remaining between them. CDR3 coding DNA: TGTGCCAGTAGTTCAGGACAAACAGATACGCAGTATTTT. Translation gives CASSSGQTDTQYF.

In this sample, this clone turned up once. The DNA of the CDR3 is TGTGCCAGCAGTTTAAACCGAGACTTCACAGATACGCAGTATTTT. Residues: CASSLNRDFTDTQYF. This sequence joins TRBV28 and TRBJ2-3; D unclear. Germline assignment: CDR1 MDHEN and CDR2 SYDVKM. The V gene lost 2 bases and the J gene lost 2 bases, with 11 bases spanning the gap. The CDR3 runs to 15 residues.

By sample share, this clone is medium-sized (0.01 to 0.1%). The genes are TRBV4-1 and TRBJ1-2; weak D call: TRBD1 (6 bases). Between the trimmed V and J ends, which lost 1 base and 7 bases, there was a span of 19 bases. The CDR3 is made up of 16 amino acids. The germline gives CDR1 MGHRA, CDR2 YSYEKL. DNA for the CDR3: TGCGCCAGCAGCCAAGCGCGGGGGCCCGAGTCCGGTGGCTACACCTTC. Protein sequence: CASSQARGPESGGYTF.

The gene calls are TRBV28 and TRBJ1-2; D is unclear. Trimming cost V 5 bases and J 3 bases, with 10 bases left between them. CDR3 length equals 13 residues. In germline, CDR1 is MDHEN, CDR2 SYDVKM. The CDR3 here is CASSPTVYYGYTF. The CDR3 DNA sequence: TGTGCCAGCAGTCCTACAGTCTACTATGGCTACACCTTC.

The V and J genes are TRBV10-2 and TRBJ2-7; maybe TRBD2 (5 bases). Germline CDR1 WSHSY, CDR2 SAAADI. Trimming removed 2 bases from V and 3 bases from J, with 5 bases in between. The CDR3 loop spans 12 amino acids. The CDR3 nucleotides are TGCGCCAGCAGTGAGCGGGGCTACGAGCAGTACGTC. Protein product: CASSERGYEQYV.

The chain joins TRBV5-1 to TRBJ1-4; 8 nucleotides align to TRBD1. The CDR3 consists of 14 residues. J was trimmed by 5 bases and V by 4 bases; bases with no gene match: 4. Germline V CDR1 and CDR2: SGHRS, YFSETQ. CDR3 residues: CASSRDRLNEKLFF. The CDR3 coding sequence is TGCGCCAGCAGCCGGGACAGGTTAAATGAAAAACTGTTTTTT.

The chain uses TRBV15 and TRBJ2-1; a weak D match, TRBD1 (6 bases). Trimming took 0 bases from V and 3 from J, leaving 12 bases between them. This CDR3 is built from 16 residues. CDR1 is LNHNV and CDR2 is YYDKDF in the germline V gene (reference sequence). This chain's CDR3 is CATSREGALYYNEQFF. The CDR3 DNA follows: TGTGCCACCAGCAGAGAGGGGGCATTATACTACAATGAGCAGTTCTTC.

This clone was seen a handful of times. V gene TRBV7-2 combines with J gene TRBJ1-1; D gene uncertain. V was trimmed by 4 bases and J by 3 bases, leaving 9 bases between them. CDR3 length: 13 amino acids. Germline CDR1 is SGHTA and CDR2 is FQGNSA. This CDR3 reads CASSSGGDTEAFF. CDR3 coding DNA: TGTGCCAGCAGCTCGGGTGGTGACACTGAAGCTTTCTTT. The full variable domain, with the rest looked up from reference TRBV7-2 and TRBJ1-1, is GAGVSQSPSNKVTEKGKDVELRCDPISGHTALYWYRQSLGQGLEFLIYFQGNSAPDKSGLPSDRFSAERTGGSVSTLTIQRTQQEDSAVYLCASSSGGDTEAFFGQGTRLTVV.

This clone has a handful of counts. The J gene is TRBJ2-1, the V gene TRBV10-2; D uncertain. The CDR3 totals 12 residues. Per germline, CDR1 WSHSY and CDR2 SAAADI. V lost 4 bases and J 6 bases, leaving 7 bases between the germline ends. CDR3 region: CASSAQINEQFF. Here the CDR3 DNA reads TGCGCCAGCAGTGCTCAGATCAATGAGCAGTTCTTC.

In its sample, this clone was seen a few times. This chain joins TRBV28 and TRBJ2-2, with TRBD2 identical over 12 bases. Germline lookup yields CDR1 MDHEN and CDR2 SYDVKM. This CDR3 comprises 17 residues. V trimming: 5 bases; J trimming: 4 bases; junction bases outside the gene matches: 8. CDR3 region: CASSLLASGRATGELFF. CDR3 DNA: TGTGCCAGCAGTCTACTGGCTAGCGGGAGGGCCACCGGGGAGCTGTTTTTT.

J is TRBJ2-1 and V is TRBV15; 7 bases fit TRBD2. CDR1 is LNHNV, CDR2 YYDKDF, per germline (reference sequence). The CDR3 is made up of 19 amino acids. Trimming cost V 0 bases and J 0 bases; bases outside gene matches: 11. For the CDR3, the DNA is TGTGCCACCAGCAGAGATTTTAGATCGGGCGGGAGCTCCTACAATGAGCAGTTCTTC. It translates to CATSRDFRSGGSSYNEQFF.

The CDR3 is CASSALWTGSTDTQYF. The CDR3, as DNA: TGCGCCAGCAGTGCCCTCTGGACAGGGAGCACAGATACGCAGTATTTT. This rearrangement joins TRBV10-2 to TRBJ2-3, with 8 bases lining up with TRBD1. Per germline, CDR1 WSHSY and CDR2 SAAADI. The CDR3 length is 16 residues. V was pared by 4 bases and J by 0 bases, with 6 bases of the junction left unmatched.

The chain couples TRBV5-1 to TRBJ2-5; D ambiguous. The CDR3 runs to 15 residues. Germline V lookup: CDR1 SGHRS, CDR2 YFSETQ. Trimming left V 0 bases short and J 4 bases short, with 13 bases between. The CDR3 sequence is CASSLVAARLETQYF. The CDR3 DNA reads TGCGCCAGCAGCTTGGTGGCGGCGAGGCTAGAGACCCAGTACTTC.

The CDR3 DNA sequence: TGCGCCAGCAGCTTGGCCAACGGAGAAAACTACTATGGCTACACCTTC. Residues: CASSLANGENYYGYTF. The J gene is TRBJ1-2, the V gene TRBV5-1; D uncertain. The ends were cut back, 0 bases at V and 3 bases at J, with 15 bases in the middle. CDR1 is SGHRS and CDR2 is YFSETQ in the germline V gene. The CDR3 has 16 residues.

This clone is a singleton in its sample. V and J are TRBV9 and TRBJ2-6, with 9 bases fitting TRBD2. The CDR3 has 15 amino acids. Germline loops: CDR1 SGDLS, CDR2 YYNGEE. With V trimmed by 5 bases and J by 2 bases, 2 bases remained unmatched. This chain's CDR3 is CASRERGAGANVLTF. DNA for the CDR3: TGTGCCAGCAGGGAGCGGGGGGCTGGGGCCAACGTCCTGACTTTC.

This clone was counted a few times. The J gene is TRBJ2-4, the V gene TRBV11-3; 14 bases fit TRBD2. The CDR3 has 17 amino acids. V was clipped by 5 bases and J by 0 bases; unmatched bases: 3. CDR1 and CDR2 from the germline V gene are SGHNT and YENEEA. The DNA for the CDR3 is TGTGCCAGCAGCCCGGGACTAGCGGGAGCAGCCAAAAACATTCAGTACTTC. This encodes CASSPGLAGAAKNIQYF.

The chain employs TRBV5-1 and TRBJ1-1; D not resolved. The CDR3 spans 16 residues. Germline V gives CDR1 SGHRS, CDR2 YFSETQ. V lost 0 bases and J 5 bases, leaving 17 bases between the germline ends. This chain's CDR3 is CASSLGWQTELTEAFF. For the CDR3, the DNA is TGCGCCAGCAGCTTGGGTTGGCAGACTGAACTAACTGAAGCTTTCTTT.